This T cell receptor (beta chain) was recorded in a study of blood T cell repertoires in COVID-19. Methods used by the authors: From reference gene primer amplification, estimates of nucleated cell counts were derived. TCRdb's table, derived via immunoSEQ multiplex PCR, lists solely in-frame clones and lacks some. V, J and clone size were drawn from that table, and D and trimming were deduced from the DNA. The sample comprises around 250,000 clones, roughly 89% of which are singletons, and approximately 3% rests with the top ten. Germline V CDR1 and CDR2: SGHTS, YDEGEE. V was clipped by 1 base and J by 10 bases; unmatched bases: 10. The CDR3 loop spans 16 amino acids.

This receptor was taken from a woman in her 30s with active or convalescent COVID-19. The sample comprised peripheral blood. The gene calls are TRBV5-8 and TRBJ1-6; 8 bases agree with TRBD1. CDR3 DNA sequence: TGTGCCAGCAGCTTGCCAGCGGACAGGGTTGACTCACCCCTCCACTTT. As protein: CASSLPADRVDSPLHF.